This T cell receptor beta chain emerged from a study of follicular helper T cells after annual influenza vaccination. Germline V gene sequence: CDR1 SGHRS, CDR2 YFSETQ. The length of the CDR3 is 16 residues. Trimming took off 6 bases at V and 1 base at J, with 16 bases between the two ends. General study results and limits: Each annual vaccination recalled recurring oligoclonal ICOS+CD38+ cTfh clonotypes. Just roughly 9-23% of cells analyzed had recovered productive TCRB sequences.

On this clone itself: The antigen is undetermined.

Clones were sequenced by immunoSEQ multiplex PCR, and TCRdb holds only the in-frame ones, with some missing. The data contain 8,700 or so clones, over 80% of them seen just once; the ten biggest clones take up around 3%. Time point defined: 2013-2014 season, 7 days after vaccination. Cells are cTfh (non-naive CD4+CXCR5+PD-1+), split by ICOS and CD38 into double-positive or double-negative. The material sequenced was CXCR5+ CD38- circulating T follicular helper cells from blood, taken 7 days after influenza vaccination. Subset noted: circulating Tfh, non-naive CD4+CXCR5+PD-1+ (ICOS+CD38+ or ICOS-CD38-). The sequence came from an adult who received the influenza vaccine. The chain carries TRBV5-1 and TRBJ2-2, with unresolved D. The CDR3 region is CASNPGVGWNTGELFF. In DNA form, the CDR3 reads TGCGCCAGCAATCCGGGCGTTGGGTGGAACACCGGGGAGCTGTTTTTT.